This T cell receptor (beta chain) was sequenced in a study of blood T cells in healthy people across ages. Germline lookup yields CDR1 DFQATT and CDR2 SNEGSKA (reference sequence). The CDR3 loop spans 14 amino acids. V was shortened by 5 bases and J by 6 bases, with 18 bases between the two germline ends. The authors ran a second PCR of about 7 to 11 cycles using a sample-barcoded 5' primer and a J-beta primer mix. Sequencing yielded, for each sample, at least 2.5 million paired-end reads carrying CDR3. TCRdb fed the 5' RACE reads into MiXCR, producing one record per CDR3 protein. There are hundreds of thousands of distinct CDR3 sequences in the sample; about 56% occur only once, and around 25% lies in the top ten. Overall study results and limits: Diversity of TCR beta per million T cells declined in a roughly linear way with age.

This clonotype was observed a few times. Its antigen is not known. Each individual donor underwent a draw of ten milliliters of peripheral blood. Per-sample PBMC isolation yielded at least 6 million cells. The genes are TRBV20-1 and TRBJ2-3; D is uncertain. The sequencing input was blood. The source of this sequence is a man aged 40-49 years in good health. The CDR3 region has the DNA TGCAGTGCTCAAAGTCCGGGCGATGGGGATACGCAGTATTTT. It translates to CSAQSPGDGDTQYF.